This TCR beta chain is drawn from a study of T cell changes during pregnancy in multiple sclerosis. With 0 bases removed from V and 0 bases from J, the gap between germline ends came to 21 bases. The CDR3 sequence is 20 residues long. The germline V gene has CDR1 LGHNA and CDR2 YNFKEQ. Sequencing used immunoSEQ multiplex PCR; TCRdb keeps in-frame clones, though not all of them. The sample shows fewer than 85,000 clones, approximately 92% of them seen only once. The chain joins TRBV4-2 to TRBJ2-1, with D perhaps TRBD2 (5 bases). This sequence was found in a female donor in good health, enrolled as a control in a pregnancy study. This specimen was peripheral blood, taken in the third trimester of pregnancy. The CDR3: CASSQDARREYFSSYNEQFF. Written as DNA, the CDR3 is TGTGCCAGCAGCCAAGATGCAAGACGGGAATACTTTAGCTCCTACAATGAGCAGTTCTTC.